The entry below gives a single TCR beta chain sequence along with its context. Its cognate antigen is unknown. The data derive from a study of cytomegalovirus exposure and HLA in healthy donors. General study results and limits: A prior analysis recorded that most TCR beta V segments were productive about 90% or about 30% of the time. Reportedly, HLA-A and HLA-B alleles of most subjects were accurately predicted from TCR beta. CMV antigen specificity of a few CMV-associated chains was confirmed in vitro.

Amplification used 60 Vbeta primers and 13 Jbeta primers. TCRdb keeps only in-frame clones here, not all; method: immunoSEQ multiplex PCR. The sample includes 160,000 or so clones, over 70% seen only once; the top ten take 1% to 1.5%. Per the germline V gene, CDR1 is MNHEY and CDR2 is SVGAGI. The CDR3 is 12 amino acids. Trimming cost V 6 bases and J 3 bases, with 5 bases left between them. Specimen: PBMCs. The TCR originated in a man in his forties or fifties in good health and CMV-seropositive. The chain couples TRBV6-5 to TRBJ2-2; D is uncertain. The CDR3 region has the DNA TGTGCCAGCAGCTCGGACACCGGGGAGCTGTTTTTT. Translation gives CASSSDTGELFF.